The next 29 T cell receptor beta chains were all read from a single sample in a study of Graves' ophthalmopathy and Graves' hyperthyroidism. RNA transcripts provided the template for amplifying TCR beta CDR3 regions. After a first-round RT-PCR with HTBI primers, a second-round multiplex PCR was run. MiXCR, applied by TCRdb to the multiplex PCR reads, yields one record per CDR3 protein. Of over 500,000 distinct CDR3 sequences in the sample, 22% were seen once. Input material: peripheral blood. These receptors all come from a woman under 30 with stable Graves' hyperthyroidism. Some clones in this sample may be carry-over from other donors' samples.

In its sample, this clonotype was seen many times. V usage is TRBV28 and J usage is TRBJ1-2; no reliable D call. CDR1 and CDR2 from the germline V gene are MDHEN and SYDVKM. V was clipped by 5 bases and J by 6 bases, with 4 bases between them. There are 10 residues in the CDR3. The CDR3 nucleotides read TGTGCCAGCAGTGACAATGGCTACACCTTC. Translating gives CASSDNGYTF.

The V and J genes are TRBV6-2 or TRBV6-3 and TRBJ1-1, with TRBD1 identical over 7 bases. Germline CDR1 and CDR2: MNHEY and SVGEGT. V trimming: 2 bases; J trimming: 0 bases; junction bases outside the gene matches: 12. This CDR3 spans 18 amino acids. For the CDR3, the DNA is TGTGCCAGCAGTTACACTCCCGGGACAGCCAGTATGAACACTGAAGCTTTCTTT. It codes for CASSYTPGTASMNTEAFF.

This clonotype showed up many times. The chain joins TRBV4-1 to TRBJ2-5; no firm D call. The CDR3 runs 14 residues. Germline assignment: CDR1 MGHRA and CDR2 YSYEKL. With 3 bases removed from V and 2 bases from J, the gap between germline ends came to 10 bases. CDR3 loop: CASSQTETQETQYF. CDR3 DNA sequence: TGCGCCAGCAGCCAGACCGAGACGCAAGAGACCCAGTACTTC.

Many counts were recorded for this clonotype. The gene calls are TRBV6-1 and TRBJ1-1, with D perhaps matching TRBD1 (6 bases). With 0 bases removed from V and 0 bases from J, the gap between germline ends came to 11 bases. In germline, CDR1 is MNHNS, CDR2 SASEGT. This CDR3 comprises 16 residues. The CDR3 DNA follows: TGTGCCAGCAGTGAAGCCCCAGGGGACCTGAACACTGAAGCTTTCTTT. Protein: CASSEAPGDLNTEAFF.

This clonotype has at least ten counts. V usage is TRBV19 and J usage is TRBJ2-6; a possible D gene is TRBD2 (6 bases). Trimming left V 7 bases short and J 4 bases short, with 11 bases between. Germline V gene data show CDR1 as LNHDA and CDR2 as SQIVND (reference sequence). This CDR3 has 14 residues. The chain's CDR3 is CASKGGTGANVLTF. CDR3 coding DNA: TGTGCCAGTAAAGGAGGGACCGGGGCCAACGTCCTGACTTTC.

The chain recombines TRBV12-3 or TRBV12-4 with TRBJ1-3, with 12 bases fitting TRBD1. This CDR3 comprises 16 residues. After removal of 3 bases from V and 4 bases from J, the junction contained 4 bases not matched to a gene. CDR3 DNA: TGTGCCAGCAGTTTCGGGACAGGGGGCAGCGGAAACACCATATATTTT. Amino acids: CASSFGTGGSGNTIYF.

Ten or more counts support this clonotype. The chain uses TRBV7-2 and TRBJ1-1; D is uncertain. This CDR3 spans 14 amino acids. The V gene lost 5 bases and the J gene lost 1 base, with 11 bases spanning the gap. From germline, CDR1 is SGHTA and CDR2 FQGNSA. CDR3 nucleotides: TGTGCCAGCAGCCCCCAAGGATGGAACACTGAAGCTTTCTTT. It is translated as CASSPQGWNTEAFF.

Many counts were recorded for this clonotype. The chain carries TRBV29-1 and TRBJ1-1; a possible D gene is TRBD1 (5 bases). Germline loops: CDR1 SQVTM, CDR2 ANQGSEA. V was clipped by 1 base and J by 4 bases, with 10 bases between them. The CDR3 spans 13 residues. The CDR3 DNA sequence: TGCAGCGTTGAAGGCAGGGTGAGCACTGAAGCTTTCTTT. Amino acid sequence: CSVEGRVSTEAFF. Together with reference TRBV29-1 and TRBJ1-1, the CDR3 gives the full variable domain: SAVISQKPSRDICQRGTSLTIQCQVDSQVTMMFWYRQQPGQSLTLIATANQGSEATYESGFVIDKFPISRPNLTFSTLTVSNMSPEDSSIYLCSVEGRVSTEAFFGQGTRLTVV.

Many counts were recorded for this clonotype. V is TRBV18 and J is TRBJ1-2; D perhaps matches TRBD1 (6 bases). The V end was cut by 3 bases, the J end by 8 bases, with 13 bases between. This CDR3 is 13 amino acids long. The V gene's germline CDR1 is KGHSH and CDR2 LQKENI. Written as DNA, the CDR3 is TGTGCCAGCTCACCTGGGGACAATTACGGCTACACCTTC. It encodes CASSPGDNYGYTF.

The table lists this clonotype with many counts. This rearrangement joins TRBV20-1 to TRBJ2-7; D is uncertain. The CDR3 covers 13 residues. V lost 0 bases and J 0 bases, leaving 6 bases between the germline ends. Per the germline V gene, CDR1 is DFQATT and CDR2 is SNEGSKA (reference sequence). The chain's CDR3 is CSAREQLSYEQYF. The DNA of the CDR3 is TGCAGTGCTAGAGAACAGCTCTCCTACGAGCAGTACTTC.

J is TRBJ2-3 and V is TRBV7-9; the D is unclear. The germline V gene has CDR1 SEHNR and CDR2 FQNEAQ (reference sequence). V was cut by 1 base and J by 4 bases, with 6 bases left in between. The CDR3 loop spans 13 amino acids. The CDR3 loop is CASSLERSDTQYF. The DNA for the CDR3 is TGTGCCAGCAGCTTAGAGAGGTCAGATACGCAGTATTTT.

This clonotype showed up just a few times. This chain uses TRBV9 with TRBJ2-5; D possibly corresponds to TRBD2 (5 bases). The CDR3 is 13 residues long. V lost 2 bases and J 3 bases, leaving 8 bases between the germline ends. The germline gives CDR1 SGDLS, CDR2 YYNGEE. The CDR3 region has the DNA TGTGCCAGCAGCGTCGGGGTAGAAGAGACCCAGTACTTC. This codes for CASSVGVEETQYF.

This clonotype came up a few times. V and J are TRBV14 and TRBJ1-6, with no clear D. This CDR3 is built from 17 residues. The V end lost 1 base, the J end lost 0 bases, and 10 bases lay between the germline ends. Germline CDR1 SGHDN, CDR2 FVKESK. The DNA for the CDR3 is TGTGCCAGCAGCCAAGTGGCGGGGAGCTCCTATAATTCACCCCTCCACTTT. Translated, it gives CASSQVAGSSYNSPLHF.

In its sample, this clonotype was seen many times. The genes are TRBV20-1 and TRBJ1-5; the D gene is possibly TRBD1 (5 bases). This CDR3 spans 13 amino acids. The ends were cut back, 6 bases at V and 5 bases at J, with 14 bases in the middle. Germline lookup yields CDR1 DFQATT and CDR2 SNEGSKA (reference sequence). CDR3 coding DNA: TGCAGTGCAAAGAGGGGAATGGATCAGCCCCAGCATTTT. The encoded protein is CSAKRGMDQPQHF.

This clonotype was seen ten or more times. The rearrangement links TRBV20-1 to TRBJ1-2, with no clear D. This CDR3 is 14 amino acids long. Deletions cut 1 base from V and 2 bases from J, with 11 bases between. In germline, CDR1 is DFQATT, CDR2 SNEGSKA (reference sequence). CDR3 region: CSARAWQKNYGYTF. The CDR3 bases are TGCAGTGCTAGAGCGTGGCAGAAAAACTATGGCTACACCTTC.

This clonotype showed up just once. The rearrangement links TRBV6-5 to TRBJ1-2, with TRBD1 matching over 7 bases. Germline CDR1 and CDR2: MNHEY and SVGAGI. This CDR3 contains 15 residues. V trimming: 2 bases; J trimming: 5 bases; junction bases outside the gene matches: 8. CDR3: CASSYDGTVDYGYTF. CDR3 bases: TGTGCCAGCAGTTACGACGGGACAGTCGATTATGGCTACACCTTC.

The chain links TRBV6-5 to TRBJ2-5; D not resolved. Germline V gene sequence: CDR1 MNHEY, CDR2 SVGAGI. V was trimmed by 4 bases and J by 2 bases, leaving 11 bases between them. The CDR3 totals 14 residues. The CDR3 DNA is TGTGCCAGCAGTTGCCTAAACAGACAAGAGACCCAGTACTTC. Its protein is CASSCLNRQETQYF.

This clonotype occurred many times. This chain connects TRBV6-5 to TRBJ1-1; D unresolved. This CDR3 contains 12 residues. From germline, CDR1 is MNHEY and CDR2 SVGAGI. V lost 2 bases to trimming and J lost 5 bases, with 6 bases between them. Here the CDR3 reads CASSYIRTEAFF. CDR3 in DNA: TGTGCCAGCAGTTACATTCGGACTGAAGCTTTCTTT.

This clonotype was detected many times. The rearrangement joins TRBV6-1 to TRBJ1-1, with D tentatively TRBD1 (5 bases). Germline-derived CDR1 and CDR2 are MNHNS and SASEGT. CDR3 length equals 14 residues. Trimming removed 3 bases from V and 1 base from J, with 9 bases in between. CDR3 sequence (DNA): TGTGCCAGCAGTGACTACGGGGGGAACACTGAAGCTTTCTTT. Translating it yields CASSDYGGNTEAFF.

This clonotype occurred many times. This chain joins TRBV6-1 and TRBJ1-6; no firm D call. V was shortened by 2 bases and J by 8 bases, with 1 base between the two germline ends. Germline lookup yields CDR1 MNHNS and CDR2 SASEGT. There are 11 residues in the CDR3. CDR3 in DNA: TGTGCCAGCAGTGAATATTCACCCCTCCACTTT. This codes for CASSEYSPLHF.

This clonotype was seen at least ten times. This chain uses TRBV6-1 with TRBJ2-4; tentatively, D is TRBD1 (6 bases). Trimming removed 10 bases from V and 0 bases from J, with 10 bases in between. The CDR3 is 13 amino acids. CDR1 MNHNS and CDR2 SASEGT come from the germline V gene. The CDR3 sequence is CATAGVAKNIQYF. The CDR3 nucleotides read TGTGCCACCGCAGGGGTAGCCAAAAACATTCAGTACTTC.

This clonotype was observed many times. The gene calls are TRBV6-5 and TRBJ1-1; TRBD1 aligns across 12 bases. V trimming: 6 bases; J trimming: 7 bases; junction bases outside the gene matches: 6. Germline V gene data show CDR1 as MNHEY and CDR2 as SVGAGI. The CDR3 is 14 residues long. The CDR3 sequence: CASRPGTGGSEAFF. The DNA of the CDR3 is TGTGCCAGCAGACCCGGGACAGGGGGCAGTGAAGCTTTCTTT.

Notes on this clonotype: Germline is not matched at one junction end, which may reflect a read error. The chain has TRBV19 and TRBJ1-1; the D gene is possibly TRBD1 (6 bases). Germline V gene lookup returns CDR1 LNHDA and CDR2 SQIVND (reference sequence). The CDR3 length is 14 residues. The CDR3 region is CATSIGGGVPEAFF. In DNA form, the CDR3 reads TGTGCCACTAGTATAGGAGGGGGAGTACCTGAAGCTTTCTTT.

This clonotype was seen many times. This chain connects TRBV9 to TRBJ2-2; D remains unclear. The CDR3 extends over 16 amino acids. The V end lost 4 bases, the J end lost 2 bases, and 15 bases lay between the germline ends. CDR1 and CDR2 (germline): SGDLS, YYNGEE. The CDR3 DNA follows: TGTGCCAGCAGCCACTTCGGGCAGACTAACACCGGGGAGCTGTTTTTT. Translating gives CASSHFGQTNTGELFF. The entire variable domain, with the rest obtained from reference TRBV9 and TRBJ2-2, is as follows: DSGVTQTPKHLITATGQRVTLRCSPRSGDLSVYWYQQSLDQGLQFLIQYYNGEERAKGNILERFSAQQFPDLHSELNLSSLELGDSALYFCASSHFGQTNTGELFFGEGSRLTVL.

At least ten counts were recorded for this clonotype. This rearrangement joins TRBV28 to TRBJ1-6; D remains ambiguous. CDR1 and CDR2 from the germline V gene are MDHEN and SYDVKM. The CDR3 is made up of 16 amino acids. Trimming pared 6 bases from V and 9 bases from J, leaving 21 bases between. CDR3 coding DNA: TGTGCCAGCAGACTCCCCCAGGCGGGTTTGAGTTCACCCCTCCACTTT. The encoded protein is CASRLPQAGLSSPLHF.

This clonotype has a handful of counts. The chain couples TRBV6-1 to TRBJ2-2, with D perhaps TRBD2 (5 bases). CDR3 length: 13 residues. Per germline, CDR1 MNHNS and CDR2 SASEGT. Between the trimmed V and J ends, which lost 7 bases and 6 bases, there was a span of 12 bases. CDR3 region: CASNGWRAGELFF. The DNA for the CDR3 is TGTGCCAGCAACGGGTGGCGGGCCGGGGAGCTGTTTTTT.

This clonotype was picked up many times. The CDR3 protein is CATSFGQQETQYF. As DNA, the CDR3 is TGTGCCACCAGCTTCGGGCAACAAGAGACCCAGTACTTC. This rearrangement joins TRBV15 to TRBJ2-5; D unclear. Germline loops: CDR1 LNHNV, CDR2 YYDKDF (reference sequence). The V end lost 5 bases, the J end lost 2 bases, and 9 bases lay between the germline ends. This CDR3 has 13 amino acids.

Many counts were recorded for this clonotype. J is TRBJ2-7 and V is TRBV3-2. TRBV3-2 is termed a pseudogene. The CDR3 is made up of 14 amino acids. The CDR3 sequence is CASSQSGGKKEQYF. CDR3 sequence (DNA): TGTGCCAGCAGCCAGTCCGGTGGAAAAAAGGAGCAGTACTTC.

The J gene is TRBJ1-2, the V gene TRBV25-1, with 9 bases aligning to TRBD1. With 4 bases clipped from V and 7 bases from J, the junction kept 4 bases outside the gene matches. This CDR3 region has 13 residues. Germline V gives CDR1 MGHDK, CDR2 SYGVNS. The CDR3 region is CASSVGTGTGYTF. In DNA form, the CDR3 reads TGTGCCAGCAGTGTAGGGACAGGGACTGGCTACACCTTC.